This T cell receptor beta chain was sequenced for a study of OX40 agonist ivuxolimab in advanced cancers. Study-wide context: Patients in the trial were receiving intravenous ivuxolimab every 2 weeks, at doses of 0.01 to 10 mg/kg. Those treated in dose escalation had hepatocellular carcinoma, melanoma, renal cell cancer or head and neck cancer.

CDR1 MGHDK and CDR2 SYGVNS come from the germline V gene. CDR3 size: 16 residues. V lost 1 base, J lost 8 bases, and 11 bases stayed unmatched. Of note for this clone: Its matching antigen is unknown.

TCRdb's table, derived via immunoSEQ multiplex PCR, lists solely in-frame clones and lacks some. Of over 40,000 clones listed, approximately 88% are singletons. Notes on the study in general: More expanded clones were seen, on average, in CD8+ T cells than in CD4+.

Source: CD4+ or CD8+ T cells sorted from blood, taken in a trial of the OX40 agonist ivuxolimab. This receptor was identified in an adult with an advanced solid tumor such as melanoma, head and neck, liver or kidney cancer. This chain joins TRBV25-1 and TRBJ2-1; 7 bases match TRBD2. CDR3 protein: CASSEFGGISGHEQFF. Here the CDR3 DNA reads TGTGCCAGCAGTGAATTCGGGGGAATTAGCGGGCATGAGCAGTTCTTC. Supplemented by reference TRBV25-1 and TRBJ2-1, the full variable domain reads EADIYQTPRYLVIGTGKKITLECSQTMGHDKMYWYQQDPGMELHLIHYSYGVNSTEKGDLSSESTVSRIRTEHFPLTLESARPSHTSQYLCASSEFGGISGHEQFFGPGTRLTVL.